The rows below give T cell receptor beta chains drawn from one sample of a study of cytomegalovirus exposure and HLA in healthy donors. TCRdb's copy holds only in-frame clones and misses some; the assay was immunoSEQ multiplex PCR. Among around 150,000 clones listed, around 74% were seen once. The sample was PBMCs. The receptors here all came from a man aged 45-65 years in good health and CMV-seropositive. The CDR3 runs from the conserved cysteine through the conserved F or W. The D gene is left open where the match is weak. Size values are once, few and many counts, or a class for expanded clones, and some rows have none.

clone_size	v_call	d_call	j_call	cdr3_nt	cdr3_aa
.	TRBV6-4	TRBD2	TRBJ2-7	TGTGCCAGCAGTGACTTAGCGGGAGGGCCTTTCTACGAGCAGTACTTC	CASSDLAGGPFYEQYF
.	TRBV5-1	TRBD1	TRBJ2-5	TGCGCCAGCAGCACCAACAGGGGGCAAGAGACCCAGTACTTC	CASSTNRGQETQYF
.	TRBV5-1	.	TRBJ1-2	TGCGCCAGCAGCCCTAAAACGGGGGGGTTGGACTATGGCTACACCTTC	CASSPKTGGLDYGYTF
.	TRBV6-4	TRBD2	TRBJ2-1	TGTGCCAGCAGTCCTAGCGGAACCGGCTCCTACAATGAGCAGTTCTTC	CASSPSGTGSYNEQFF
.	TRBV9	.	TRBJ1-3	TGTGCCAGCAGCGTAGGAGGGCACACCATATATTTT	CASSVGGHTIYF
.	TRBV11-3	TRBD2	TRBJ2-1	TGTGCCAGCAGCAGTGCCGGGACTAGCTCGGTGGGGGAGCAGTTCTTC	CASSSAGTSSVGEQFF
.	TRBV27	.	TRBJ1-5	TGTGCCAGCAGTTTCGGAGGAAATCAGCCCCAGCATTTT	CASSFGGNQPQHF
.	TRBV6-1	TRBD2	TRBJ2-7	TGTGCCAGCAGTGAAGAGGAGCGGGAGCAGTACGAGCAGTACTTC	CASSEEEREQYEQYF
few	TRBV7-9	TRBD2	TRBJ2-7	TGTGCCAGCACCGATAGCGGGCTGTACGAGCAGTACTTC	CASTDSGLYEQYF
.	TRBV5-4	.	TRBJ2-7	TGTGCCAGCAGCTTGGCTCTATCCTACGAGCAGTACTTC	CASSLALSYEQYF
once	TRBV5-1	TRBD2	TRBJ2-7	TGCGCCAGCAGCTGGGGGGGGAATGGTACAGACGAGCAGTACTTC	CASSWGGNGTDEQYF
.	TRBV19	.	TRBJ2-1	TGTGCCAGTAGTCAGAGCCGGGGCAATGAGCAGTTCTTC	CASSQSRGNEQFF
.	TRBV2	TRBD2	TRBJ2-3	TGTGCCAGTCGTCTAGCGGGAGGCACAGATACGCAGTATTTT	CASRLAGGTDTQYF
.	TRBV11-2	.	TRBJ2-2	TGTGCCAGCATCGGTAGCCTCCAGTTAGGCACCGGGGAGCTGTTTTTT	CASIGSLQLGTGELFF
.	TRBV9	.	TRBJ2-2	TGTGCCAGCAGCGTAGACCTACCCGGGGAGCTGTTTTTT	CASSVDLPGELFF
.	TRBV5-1	.	TRBJ1-4	TGCGCCAGCAGCTTGGGGGGGGGAGAAAAACTGTTTTTT	CASSLGGGEKLFF
.	TRBV27	TRBD2	TRBJ2-7	TGTGCCAGCAGTAGACTTCCCGGGACTAGCGGATCCTACGAGCAGTACTTC	CASSRLPGTSGSYEQYF
.	TRBV7-8	TRBD1	TRBJ2-7	TGTGCCAGCAGGTTTGGGACAGCCTACGAGCAGTACTTC	CASRFGTAYEQYF
.	TRBV5-1	TRBD2	TRBJ2-7	TGCGCCAGCAGCTTTAGCGGGAGCTCCTACGAGCAGTACTTC	CASSFSGSSYEQYF
.	TRBV5-6	.	TRBJ1-1	TGTGCCAGCAGCTTGGGAGGTAATGAAGCTTTCTTT	CASSLGGNEAFF
.	TRBV5-1	.	TRBJ2-5	TGCGCCAGCAGCTCGGCCGGGACACTATATCAAGAGACCCAGTACTTC	CASSSAGTLYQETQYF
.	TRBV19	.	TRBJ1-3	TGTGCCAGTAGTAAAGCGACAGGTGGAAACACCATATATTTT	CASSKATGGNTIYF
.	TRBV5-6	.	TRBJ2-3	TGTGCCAGCAGCAAGGGATTAGACAGCTGGGGTTTTACGCAGTATTTT	CASSKGLDSWGFTQYF
.	TRBV27	.	TRBJ1-3	TGTGCCAGCAGTCCTCTTGGGGGGAGTTCAGGAAACACCATATATTTT	CASSPLGGSSGNTIYF
.	TRBV15	.	TRBJ2-7	TGTGCCACCAGCCGTTTCGGAGCCTACGAGCAGTACTTC	CATSRFGAYEQYF
.	TRBV19	.	TRBJ2-2	TGTGCCAGTAGACACTACTCGGGGGAGCTGTTTTTT	CASRHYSGELFF
.	TRBV5-6	.	TRBJ1-4	TGTGCCAGCAGCTCTCCCTTCAGGGCAACTAATGAAAAACTGTTTTTT	CASSSPFRATNEKLFF
.	TRBV30	.	TRBJ2-7	TGTGCCTGGAGTTCTAGGGGGTACGAGCAGTACTTC	CAWSSRGYEQYF
.	TRBV2	.	TRBJ2-3	TGTGCCAGCAGGGGACTGTTTGGCACAGATACGCAGTATTTT	CASRGLFGTDTQYF
few	TRBV4-1	.	TRBJ1-4	TGCCCCAGCAGCCAAGCCGAGACAACCACTAATGAAAAACTGTTTTTT	CPSSQAETTTNEKLFF
.	TRBV2	.	TRBJ1-4	TGTGCCAGCAGTGAAAGACCCAGGTCTAATGAAAAACTGTTTTTT	CASSERPRSNEKLFF
.	TRBV5-1	TRBD1	TRBJ1-1	TGCGCCAGCAGCTTGGCATTTGGGCAGGGGGTCGTGAACACTGAAGCTTTCTTT	CASSLAFGQGVVNTEAFF
few	TRBV2	.	TRBJ2-4	TGTGCCAGCAGCGAACGGATGGGGGGTGCCAAAAACATTCAGTACTTC	CASSERMGGAKNIQYF
few	TRBV14	TRBD1	TRBJ2-2	TGTGCCAGCAGCCACCTGGGGGTCCGACAGGGAAGGGCCACCGGGGAGCTGTTTTTT	CASSHLGVRQGRATGELFF
.	TRBV11-2	TRBD1	TRBJ2-7	TGTGCCAGCAGCGCGGGGACAGGCTCCTACGAGCAGTACTTC	CASSAGTGSYEQYF
.	TRBV5-4	TRBD2	TRBJ2-1	TGTGCCAGCAGCTTGGCCGTCGGGGGGTACAATGAGCAGTTCTTC	CASSLAVGGYNEQFF
.	TRBV15	.	TRBJ2-1	TGTGCCACCAGCAGAGAAGTTGTGGGACTCTACAATGAGCAGTTCTTC	CATSREVVGLYNEQFF
.	TRBV18	.	TRBJ1-4	TGTGCCAGCTCACCACAACAGAATGGGGAAAAACTGTTTTTT	CASSPQQNGEKLFF
few	TRBV12-2	.	TRBJ1-2	TGTGCAAGTCGCTTAGCCGACGACAGGGATGATGGCTACACCTTC	CASRLADDRDDGYTF
.	TRBV6-1	TRBD2	TRBJ2-1	TGTGCCAGCACTAGAACTAGCGGGAGAACAGGTGAGCAGTTCTTC	CASTRTSGRTGEQFF
few	TRBV27	.	TRBJ2-1	TGTGCCAGCAGTCCGGGGAGACATGAGCAGTTCTTC	CASSPGRHEQFF
.	TRBV30	.	TRBJ1-2	TGTGCCTGGAGTGTCTCAGCGTCCAGCTATGGCTACACCTTC	CAWSVSASSYGYTF
.	TRBV5-6	.	TRBJ1-5	TGTGCCAGCAGCTTGGGAATACAGGGAAGTCAGCCCCAGCATTTT	CASSLGIQGSQPQHF
.	TRBV18	TRBD2	TRBJ2-1	TGTGCCAGCTCACCACCGGGAGGGCTCAACAATGAGCAGTTCTTC	CASSPPGGLNNEQFF
.	TRBV19	.	TRBJ2-7	TGTGCCAGTAGCGCGGGGGCTCTCTACGAGCAGTACTTC	CASSAGALYEQYF
.	TRBV7-9	TRBD2	TRBJ2-1	TGTGCCAGCAGCTTTCAACTAGCGGGAGTGAATGAGCAGTTCTTC	CASSFQLAGVNEQFF
.	TRBV28	TRBD2	TRBJ2-5	TGTGCCAGCAGTTTCCTAGCGGGGGGGGAGACCCAGTACTTC	CASSFLAGGETQYF
.	TRBV28	.	TRBJ2-7	TGTGCCAGCAGTTTACCCCAGATCGAGCAGTACTTC	CASSLPQIEQYF
once	TRBV20-1	.	TRBJ2-5	TGCAGTGCTCAGACCTCCCCGGAGCAGTACTTC	CSAQTSPEQYF
.	TRBV10-1	TRBD1	TRBJ2-7	TGCGCCAGCAGTCGGGACAGGACCAACTCCTACGAGCAGTACTTC	CASSRDRTNSYEQYF
.	TRBV15	.	TRBJ1-5	TGTGCCACCAGCGGGGACGGGACACGGGCACAAGCCCAGCATTTT	CATSGDGTRAQAQHF
.	TRBV30	.	TRBJ2-5	TGTGCCTGGACAAAAGAGGGGACCCAGTACTTC	CAWTKEGTQYF
.	TRBV18	TRBD1	TRBJ1-1	TGTGCCAGCTCACCAGGGACAGGGGGCACTGAAGCTTTCTTT	CASSPGTGGTEAFF
.	TRBV10-3	TRBD2	TRBJ2-5	TGTGCCATCAGTGACGGTAGCGGGGGTCGGGAGACCCAGTACTTC	CAISDGSGGRETQYF
.	TRBV19	TRBD2	TRBJ2-7	TGTGCCAGTAGTATAGAGCGGGGGACCTACGAGCAGTACTTC	CASSIERGTYEQYF
.	TRBV6-6	TRBD1	TRBJ2-3	TGTGCCAGCAGTAAAACAGGGGAAGGCACAGATACGCAGTATTTT	CASSKTGEGTDTQYF
.	TRBV5-1	.	TRBJ1-1	TGCGCCAGCAGTGGGGCGACGATGAACACTGAAGCTTTCTTT	CASSGATMNTEAFF
.	TRBV6-5	TRBD1	TRBJ2-3	TGTGCCAGCGGCCCCGGACAGGGATTTCAGCCCCAGTATTTT	CASGPGQGFQPQYF
.	TRBV19	.	TRBJ1-4	TGTGCCAGTAGTGAAACAGTCCTAAGGGAAAAACTGTTTTTT	CASSETVLREKLFF
.	TRBV5-4	.	TRBJ2-1	TGTGCCAGCAGCAAGGGACTTGGGAGCTCCTACAATGAGCAGTTCTTC	CASSKGLGSSYNEQFF